Below, 30 T cell receptor beta chains from the same sample are listed, as sequenced in a study of CD8 T cells in ankylosing spondylitis. TCRdb processed the 5' RACE reads anew with MiXCR; each CDR3 protein has one entry. The table includes 100,000 to 150,000 distinct CDR3 sequences, around 7% detected once. Sample: blood, either unsorted or a sorted T cell fraction (not recorded which). These receptors all come from a male donor with ankylosing spondylitis or in good health (not recorded which).

Only a few counts were recorded for this clonotype. The rearrangement uses TRBV3-1 and TRBJ1-2; 9 nucleotides match TRBD1. Germline V gene sequence: CDR1 LGHDT, CDR2 YNNKEL (reference sequence). The V and J ends lost 3 bases and 7 bases, in that order; junction bases with no gene match: 6. The CDR3 is 14 residues long. CDR3: CASSHGDRAVGYTF. The CDR3, as DNA: TGTGCCAGCAGCCACGGGGACAGGGCTGTTGGCTACACCTTC.

This clonotype was observed at least ten times. The V and J genes are TRBV12-3 or TRBV12-4 and TRBJ2-5, with 10 bases that match TRBD1. J gave up 8 bases and V 7 bases, and 4 bases lay outside the gene matches. The CDR3 covers 12 residues. The DNA for the CDR3 is TGTGCCAGCACGGGACAGGGGATCACCCAGTACTTC. This codes for CASTGQGITQYF.

At least ten counts were recorded for this clonotype. The rearrangement links TRBV20-1 to TRBJ2-1, with 9 bases lining up with TRBD1. Germline CDR1 and CDR2: DFQATT and SNEGSKA (reference sequence). J lost 5 bases, V lost 1 base, and 3 bases had no gene match. The CDR3 spans 14 residues. CDR3 in DNA: TGCAGTGCTAGAGTCCACAGGGGGCACAATGAGCAGTTCTTC. Protein: CSARVHRGHNEQFF.

This clonotype was counted at least ten times. The J gene is TRBJ2-2, the V gene TRBV11-1, with 12 bases that match TRBD2. The CDR3 is made up of 20 amino acids. The junction had 12 bases not matched to a gene; V was cut back by 4 bases and J by 0 bases. CDR1 SGHAT and CDR2 FQDESV come from the germline V gene (reference sequence). DNA for the CDR3: TGTGCCAGCAGCTCACGACTAGCGGGGGCCACACTAACGAACACCGGGGAGCTGTTTTTT. Encoded protein: CASSSRLAGATLTNTGELFF.

This clonotype was picked up many times. The V gene is TRBV20-1, the J gene TRBJ2-7; D is uncertain. CDR3 length: 15 amino acids. Germline CDR1 reads DFQATT; CDR2 reads SNEGSKA (reference sequence). Trimming stripped 1 base from V and 0 bases from J, with 13 bases between. CDR3 sequence reads: CSARGPSLGSYEQYF. CDR3 nucleotide sequence: TGCAGTGCTAGAGGACCCTCGCTGGGCTCCTACGAGCAGTACTTC.

This clonotype was observed at least ten times. This sequence joins TRBV5-1 and TRBJ2-1; D is possibly TRBD2 (5 bases). The CDR3 sequence is 15 residues long. With 3 bases removed from V and 8 bases from J, the gap between germline ends came to 18 bases. Germline V gives CDR1 SGHRS, CDR2 YFSETQ. The CDR3 DNA is TGCGCCAGCAGCTCCCTACCCGGGGAAGGCGATGAGCAGTTCTTC. Translating gives CASSSLPGEGDEQFF.

This clonotype has a count of ten or more. This chain joins TRBV7-3 and TRBJ1-5; 7 bases are shared with TRBD1. CDR1 and CDR2 (germline): SGHTA, FQGTGA. The V gene end was trimmed by 4 bases and the J gene end by 6 bases; junction bases not matched to a gene: 12. CDR3 length: 16 amino acids. The CDR3 region is CASSWDIQGDGQPQHF. The CDR3 DNA sequence: TGTGCCAGCAGCTGGGATATTCAGGGGGACGGTCAGCCCCAGCATTTT.

Ten or more counts support this clonotype. V usage is TRBV18 and J usage is TRBJ1-2; weak D call: TRBD1 (5 bases). The CDR3 loop spans 13 amino acids. V dropped 6 bases and J dropped 5 bases, with 13 bases sitting between them. The germline gives CDR1 KGHSH, CDR2 LQKENI. The CDR3: CASSFDREYGYTF. DNA for the CDR3: TGTGCCAGCTCCTTTGACAGAGAATATGGCTACACCTTC.

In this sample, this clonotype turned up many times. The rearrangement uses TRBV29-1 and TRBJ2-5; D is unresolved. Per the germline V gene, CDR1 is SQVTM and CDR2 is ANQGSEA. The CDR3 loop spans 11 amino acids. CDR3 sequence: CTPVLGETQYF. The CDR3 DNA reads as TGCACCCCGGTTCTAGGGGAGACCCAGTACTTC.

In this sample, this clonotype turned up many times. V gene TRBV13 combines with J gene TRBJ2-3; the match to TRBD2 covers 9 bases. This CDR3 contains 17 residues. CDR1 and CDR2 (germline): PRHDT, FYEKMQ (reference sequence). Trimming cost V 5 bases and J 2 bases; bases outside gene matches: 11. As DNA, the CDR3 is TGTGCCAGCAGCCCGCACGGAGCGGGGGGTTACACAGATACGCAGTATTTT. Translation: CASSPHGAGGYTDTQYF.

At least ten counts were recorded for this clonotype. CDR3 residues: CASYIEGGEQYF. The DNA of the CDR3 is TGTGCCAGCTATATTGAGGGGGGCGAGCAGTACTTC. The genes are TRBV28 and TRBJ2-7, with D perhaps given as TRBD1 or TRBD2 (6 bases each). Trimming stripped 8 bases from V and 6 bases from J, with 14 bases between. The CDR3 sequence is 12 residues long. The germline V gene has CDR1 MDHEN and CDR2 SYDVKM.

The chain employs TRBV5-1 and TRBJ2-3; D is undetermined. The germline CDR1 and CDR2 sequences are SGHRS and YFSETQ. V lost 5 bases to trimming and J lost 2 bases, with 15 bases between them. CDR3 length: 15 residues. CDR3 amino acids: CASRRSGEPTDTQYF. CDR3 DNA: TGCGCCAGCAGGCGCTCAGGCGAACCCACAGATACGCAGTATTTT.

This clonotype came up many times. The genes are TRBV20-1 and TRBJ2-7; 7 nucleotides agree with TRBD1. This CDR3 region has 13 residues. The germline V gene has CDR1 DFQATT and CDR2 SNEGSKA (reference sequence). The V and J ends lost 1 base and 12 bases, in that order; junction bases with no gene match: 12. The CDR3 protein is CSARVRQGGLWYF. In DNA, the CDR3 is TGCAGTGCTAGAGTAAGACAGGGCGGTCTTTGGTACTTC.

This clonotype was recorded many times. This chain uses TRBV7-8 with TRBJ1-1, with D perhaps TRBD1 (5 bases). The V and J ends lost 1 base and 11 bases respectively, with 11 bases between them. The CDR3 length is 12 residues. Per the germline V gene, CDR1 is SGHVS and CDR2 is FQNEAQ. The CDR3 loop is CASSLGGHWAFF. CDR3 nucleotide sequence: TGTGCCAGCAGCTTAGGCGGACACTGGGCTTTCTTT.

Many counts were recorded for this clonotype. The chain links TRBV6-1 to TRBJ2-1, with D perhaps matching TRBD1 (5 bases). The CDR3 runs 13 residues. CDR1 is MNHNS and CDR2 is SASEGT in the germline V gene. Trimming took off 9 bases at V and 5 bases at J, with 14 bases between the two ends. The CDR3 sequence: CARCRNRNNEQFF. For the CDR3, the DNA is TGTGCCAGATGTCGAAACAGGAACAATGAGCAGTTCTTC.

This rearrangement joins TRBV12-3 or TRBV12-4 to TRBJ2-5, with D maybe TRBD2 (6 bases). V lost 7 bases to trimming and J lost 3 bases, with 12 bases between them. This CDR3 has 13 amino acids. The CDR3 is CASNRGLKETQYF. CDR3 bases: TGTGCCAGCAATAGGGGACTTAAAGAGACCCAGTACTTC.

This clonotype showed up many times. This chain connects TRBV21-1 to TRBJ2-3; the table's D gene call, TRBD1, was not cross checked with the DNA. TRBV21-1 is designated a pseudogene. The CDR3 has 16 residues. This chain's CDR3 is CASGPHRGWWADTQYF. DNA for the CDR3: TGTGCCAGCGGGCCTCACAGGGGATGGTGGGCAGATACGCAGTATTTT.

This clonotype was observed many times. The rearrangement links TRBV28 to TRBJ2-1, with unresolved D. The CDR3 has 14 residues. The ends were cut back, 3 bases at V and 6 bases at J, with 12 bases in the middle. Germline-derived CDR1 and CDR2 are MDHEN and SYDVKM. CDR3 DNA: TGTGCCAGCAGTTTGGGCCTAGATGGCAATGAGCAGTTCTTC. This codes for CASSLGLDGNEQFF.

This clonotype was detected many times. The chain combines TRBV4-1 with TRBJ2-3, with D perhaps TRBD2 (6 bases). Looked up from germline, CDR1 is MGHRA and CDR2 is YSYEKL. This CDR3 comprises 15 residues. V was clipped by 3 bases and J by 5 bases, with 15 bases between them. The CDR3, as DNA: TGCGCCAGCAGCCAGGTCGGGGGAGTTGGAGATACGCAGTATTTT. Protein product: CASSQVGGVGDTQYF.

This clonotype occurred many times. The gene calls are TRBV7-2 and TRBJ2-7; 8 bases are shared with TRBD1. The CDR3 sequence is 16 residues long. Germline lookup yields CDR1 SGHTA and CDR2 FQGNSA. V was clipped by 1 base and J by 6 bases; unmatched bases: 11. The DNA for the CDR3 is TGTGCCAGCAGCTTAGAAGCGTGGGACAGGAGAGGCGAGCAGTACTTC. Its protein product is CASSLEAWDRRGEQYF.

This chain connects TRBV19 to TRBJ1-2; 10 bases are shared with TRBD1. V lost 7 bases, J lost 4 bases, and 9 bases stayed unmatched. This CDR3 comprises 15 residues. CDR1 and CDR2 from the germline V gene are LNHDA and SQIVND (reference sequence). CDR3 amino acids: CASNPDRGFSYGYTF. For the CDR3, the DNA is TGTGCCAGTAACCCGGACAGGGGGTTTAGCTATGGCTACACCTTC.

Ten or more counts support this clonotype. The chain combines TRBV4-3 with TRBJ2-3, with TRBD2 matching 8 bases. The CDR3 covers 15 residues. CDR1 and CDR2 from the germline V gene are LGHNA and YSLEER. V shed 0 bases, J shed 5 bases, and the junction held 4 bases outside the gene matches. The CDR3 DNA follows: TGCGCCAGCAGCCAAGAGGACGGGAGGGGAGATACGCAGTATTTT. Its translation is CASSQEDGRGDTQYF.

This clonotype was observed at least ten times. The genes are TRBV5-1 and TRBJ1-3; D is perhaps TRBD1 (6 bases). V was pared by 6 bases and J by 3 bases, with 19 bases between. CDR1 is SGHRS and CDR2 is YFSETQ in the germline V gene. The CDR3 is made up of 16 amino acids. The CDR3 here is CASMAGSGAFGNTIYF. As DNA, the CDR3 is TGCGCCAGCATGGCGGGTTCGGGGGCTTTTGGAAACACCATATATTTT.

This clonotype was found once. The V gene is TRBV9, the J gene TRBJ2-2; possible D gene TRBD2, 8 bases. With 2 bases removed from V and 4 bases from J, the gap between germline ends came to 12 bases. Germline V gene lookup returns CDR1 SGDLS and CDR2 YYNGEE. This CDR3 comprises 15 residues. CDR3 loop: CASSVSGDSTGELFF. In DNA, the CDR3 is TGTGCCAGCAGCGTTAGCGGGGACAGCACCGGGGAGCTGTTTTTT.

This clonotype was found many times. The V and J genes are TRBV20-1 and TRBJ2-1, with no clear D. Trimming pared 0 bases from V and 3 bases from J, leaving 24 bases between. There are 19 residues in the CDR3. The germline gives CDR1 DFQATT, CDR2 SNEGSKA (reference sequence). In nucleotides, the CDR3 is TGCAGTGCTAGAGATATGCTGCCCCAAAAGGCCCTAATCTACAATGAGCAGTTCTTC. Protein sequence: CSARDMLPQKALIYNEQFF.

This clonotype was observed many times. The V and J genes are TRBV20-1 and TRBJ2-7; no reliable D call. V was shortened by 3 bases and J by 4 bases, with 7 bases between the two germline ends. CDR1 and CDR2 (germline): DFQATT, SNEGSKA (reference sequence). The CDR3 is 11 residues long. The CDR3 region is CSASLEYEQYF. CDR3 bases: TGCAGTGCTAGTTTGGAGTACGAGCAGTACTTC.

This clonotype was seen repeatedly, ten times or more. The chain is built from TRBV6-2 or TRBV6-3 and TRBJ2-1, with D tentatively TRBD2 (6 bases). The CDR3 loop spans 15 amino acids. V was trimmed by 4 bases and J by 8 bases, leaving 18 bases between them. Germline-derived CDR1 and CDR2 are MNHEY and SVGEGT. The CDR3 coding sequence is TGTGCCAGCAGTTCCTCGGAACTAGCTATCGATGAGCAGTTCTTC. Its translation: CASSSSELAIDEQFF.

This clonotype was seen ten or more times. This chain connects TRBV20-1 to TRBJ2-1; 8 bases map to TRBD1. The V and J ends lost 5 bases and 8 bases, in that order; junction bases with no gene match: 14. Germline CDR1 DFQATT, CDR2 SNEGSKA (reference sequence). This CDR3 has 15 residues. The CDR3 protein is CSAPRAGGYKDEQFF. The DNA of the CDR3 is TGCAGTGCTCCCCGCGCAGGGGGCTATAAGGATGAGCAGTTCTTC.

Ten or more counts support this clonotype. This chain links TRBV20-1 with TRBJ2-5, with TRBD2 matching 9 bases. V trimming: 0 bases; J trimming: 5 bases; junction bases outside the gene matches: 4. From germline, CDR1 is DFQATT and CDR2 SNEGSKA (reference sequence). There are 14 residues in the CDR3. Here the CDR3 DNA reads TGCAGTGCTAGAGATGGGACTAGCAGCGAGACCCAGTACTTC. Amino acid sequence: CSARDGTSSETQYF.

This clonotype has just a few counts. The chain is built from TRBV20-1 and TRBJ2-1; D is tentatively TRBD1 or TRBD2 (5 bases each). CDR1 is DFQATT, CDR2 SNEGSKA, per germline (reference sequence). V was cut by 0 bases and J by 6 bases, with 12 bases left in between. The CDR3 is made up of 14 amino acids. The DNA for the CDR3 is TGCAGTGCTAGAGAGGGACGGGGCACCAATGAGCAGTTCTTC. This translates into CSAREGRGTNEQFF.